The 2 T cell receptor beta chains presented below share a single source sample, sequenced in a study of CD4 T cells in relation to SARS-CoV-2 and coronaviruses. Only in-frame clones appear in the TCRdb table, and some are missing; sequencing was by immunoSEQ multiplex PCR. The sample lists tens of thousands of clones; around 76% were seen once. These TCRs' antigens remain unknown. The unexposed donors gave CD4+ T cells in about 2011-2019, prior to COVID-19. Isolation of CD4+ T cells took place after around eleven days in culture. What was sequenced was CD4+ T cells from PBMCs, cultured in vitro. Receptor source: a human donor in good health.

For the CDR3, the DNA is TGTGCCAGAAGCACAAAAGAAGCTTTCTTT. It translates to CARSTKEAFF. The V gene is TRBV7-5, the J gene TRBJ1-1; the table calls TRBD1, which could not be checked here. TRBV7-5 is a pseudogene. The CDR3 runs to 10 residues.

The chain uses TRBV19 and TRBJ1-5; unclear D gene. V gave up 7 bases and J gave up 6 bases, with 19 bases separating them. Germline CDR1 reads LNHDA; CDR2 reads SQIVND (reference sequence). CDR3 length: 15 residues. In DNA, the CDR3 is TGTGCCAGTATCACTCCGGGGTTCAGCGGTCAGCCCCAGCATTTT. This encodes CASITPGFSGQPQHF.